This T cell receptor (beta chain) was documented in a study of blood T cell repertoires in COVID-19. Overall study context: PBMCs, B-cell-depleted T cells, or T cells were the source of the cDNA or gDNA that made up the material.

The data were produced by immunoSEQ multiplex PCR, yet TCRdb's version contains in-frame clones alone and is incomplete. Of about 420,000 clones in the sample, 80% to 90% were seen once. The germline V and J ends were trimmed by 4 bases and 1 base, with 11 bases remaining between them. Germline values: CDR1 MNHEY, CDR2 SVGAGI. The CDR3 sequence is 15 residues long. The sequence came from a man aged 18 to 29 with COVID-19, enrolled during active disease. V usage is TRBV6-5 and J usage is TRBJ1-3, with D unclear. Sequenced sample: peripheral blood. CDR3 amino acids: CASSSHGGSGNTIYF. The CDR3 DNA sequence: TGTGCCAGCAGTTCTCACGGCGGGTCTGGAAACACCATATATTTT.